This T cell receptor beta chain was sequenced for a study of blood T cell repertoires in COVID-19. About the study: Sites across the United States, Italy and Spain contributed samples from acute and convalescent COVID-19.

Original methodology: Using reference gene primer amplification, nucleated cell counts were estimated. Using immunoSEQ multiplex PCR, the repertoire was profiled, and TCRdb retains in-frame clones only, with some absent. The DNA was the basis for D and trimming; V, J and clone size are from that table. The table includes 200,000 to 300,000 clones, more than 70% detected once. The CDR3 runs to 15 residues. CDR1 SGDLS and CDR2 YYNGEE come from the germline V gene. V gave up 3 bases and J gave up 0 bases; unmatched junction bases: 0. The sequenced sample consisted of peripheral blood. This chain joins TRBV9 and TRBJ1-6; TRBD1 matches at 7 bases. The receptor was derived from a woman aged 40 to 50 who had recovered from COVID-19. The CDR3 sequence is CASSDRGSYNSPLHF. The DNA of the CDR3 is TGTGCCAGCAGCGACAGGGGCTCCTATAATTCACCCCTCCACTTT.